This TCR beta chain was sequenced in a study of early T cells in non-severe SARS-CoV-2 infection. The overall study: The chains were unpaired, and the sequenced material was bulk RNA from unsorted whole blood.

V was trimmed by 5 bases and J by 1 base, leaving 7 bases between them. There are 13 residues in the CDR3. Germline V gene data show CDR1 as KGHDR and CDR2 as SFDVKD. Using its own MiXCR run on the 5' RACE reads, TCRdb lists one record per CDR3 protein. The sample includes some 60,000 distinct CDR3 sequences, about 8.9% of them seen just once. This clonotype has only a few counts. Its antigen is unknown. Regarding the study as a whole: Database matching using VDJdb favored anti-spike CD8 responses, with private and CD4 specificities left missing.

The sample taken for sequencing was whole blood. The sequence came from an adult who was a healthcare worker with PCR-confirmed SARS-CoV-2 infection or an uninfected control (not recorded which). The chain carries TRBV24-1 and TRBJ1-1; D not certain. This CDR3 reads CATSAMGNTEAFF. For the CDR3, the DNA is TGTGCCACCAGTGCGATGGGGAACACTGAAGCTTTCTTT.